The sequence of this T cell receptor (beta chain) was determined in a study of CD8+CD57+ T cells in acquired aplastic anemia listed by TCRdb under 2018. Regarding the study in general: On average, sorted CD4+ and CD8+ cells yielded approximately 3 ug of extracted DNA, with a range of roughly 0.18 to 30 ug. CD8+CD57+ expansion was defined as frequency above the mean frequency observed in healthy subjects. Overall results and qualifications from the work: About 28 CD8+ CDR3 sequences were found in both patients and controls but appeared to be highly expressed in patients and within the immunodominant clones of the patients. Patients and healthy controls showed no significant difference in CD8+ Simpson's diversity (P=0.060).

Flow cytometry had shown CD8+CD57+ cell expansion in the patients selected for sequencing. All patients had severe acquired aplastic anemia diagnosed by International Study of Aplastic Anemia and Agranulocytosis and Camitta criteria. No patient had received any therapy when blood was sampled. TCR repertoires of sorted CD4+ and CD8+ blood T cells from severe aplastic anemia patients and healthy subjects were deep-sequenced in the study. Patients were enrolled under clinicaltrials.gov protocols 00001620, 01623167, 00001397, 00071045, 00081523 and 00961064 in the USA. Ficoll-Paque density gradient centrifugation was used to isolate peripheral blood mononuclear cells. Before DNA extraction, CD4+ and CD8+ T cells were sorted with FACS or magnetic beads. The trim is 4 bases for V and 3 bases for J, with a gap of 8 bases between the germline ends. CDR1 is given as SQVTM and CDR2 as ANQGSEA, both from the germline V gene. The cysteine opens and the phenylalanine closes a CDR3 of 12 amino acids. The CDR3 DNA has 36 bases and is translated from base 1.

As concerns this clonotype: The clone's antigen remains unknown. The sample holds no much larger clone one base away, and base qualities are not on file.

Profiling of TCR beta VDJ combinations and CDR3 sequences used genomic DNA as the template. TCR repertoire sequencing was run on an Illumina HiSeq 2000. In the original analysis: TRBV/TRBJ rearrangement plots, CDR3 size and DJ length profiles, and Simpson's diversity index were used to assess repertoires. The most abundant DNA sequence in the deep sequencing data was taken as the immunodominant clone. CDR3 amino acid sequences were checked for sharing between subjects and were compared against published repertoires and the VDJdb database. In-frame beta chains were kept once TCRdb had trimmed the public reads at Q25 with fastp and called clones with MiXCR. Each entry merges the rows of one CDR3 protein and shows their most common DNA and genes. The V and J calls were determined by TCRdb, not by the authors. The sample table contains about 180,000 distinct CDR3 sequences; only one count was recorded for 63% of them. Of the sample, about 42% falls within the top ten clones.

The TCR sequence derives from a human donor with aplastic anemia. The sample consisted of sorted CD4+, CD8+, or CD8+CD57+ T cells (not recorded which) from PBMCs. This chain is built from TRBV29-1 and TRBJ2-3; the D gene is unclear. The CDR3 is CSVGRVTDTQYF. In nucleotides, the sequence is TGCAGCGTTGGAAGGGTTACAGATACGCAGTATTTT.